The clone carrying this T cell receptor (beta chain) was observed a few times. The V gene lost 3 bases and the J gene lost 3 bases, with 11 bases spanning the gap. The CDR3 has 14 residues. Germline CDR1 and CDR2: KGHSH and LQKENI. This record belongs to a study of glioma-infiltrating T cells. Using RNA template, CDR3s of TCR alpha and beta were amplified with iRepertoire arm-PCR. TCRdb fed the multiplex PCR reads into MiXCR, producing one record per CDR3 protein. This sample has about 44,000 distinct CDR3 sequences; about a fifth occur once, and the top ten carry roughly 6.8%. Sequencing was done on a sample of glioma tissue, nonneoplastic brain tissue, or PBMCs (not recorded which). The sequence derives from a human donor with low-grade glioma or glioblastoma, undergoing nonglioma brain surgery, or in good health (not recorded which). The chain combines TRBV18 with TRBJ1-1; D gene ambiguous. DNA of the CDR3: TGTGCCAGCTCACCGCTTAAAGTGGACACTGAAGCTTTCTTT. Encoded protein: CASSPLKVDTEAFF. The whole variable domain, remainder taken from reference TRBV18 and TRBJ1-1, is NAGVMQNPRHLVRRRGQEARLRCSPMKGHSHVYWYRQLPEEGLKFMVYLQKENIIDESGMPKERFSAEFPKEGPSILRIQQVVRGDSAAYFCASSPLKVDTEAFFGQGTRLTVV.